Given below is one TCR beta chain in context. The antigen is undetermined. This sample was included in a study of tumor-infiltrating lymphocytes in localized non-small cell lung cancer. Study results and limitations: Immunotypes IM1 and IM2 had similar TCR-derived T-cell fractions. Compared with uninvolved lung, tumors showed higher T cell infiltration by TCRbeta sequencing.

Measured with immunoSEQ multiplex PCR; TCRdb has only the in-frame clones, and not every one. The table records over 2,500 clones, less than 55% of them present only once. This CDR3 is 13 amino acids long. Germline assignment: CDR1 SGHAT and CDR2 FQNNGV. Trimming removed 3 bases from V and 3 bases from J, with 7 bases in between. Material: uninvolved lung tissue not adjacent to the tumor. V is TRBV11-2 and J is TRBJ2-3; D is uncertain. The TCR was taken from a human donor with non-small cell lung cancer. This CDR3 is CASSLYVTDTQYF. CDR3 DNA sequence: TGTGCCAGCAGCTTGTACGTGACAGATACGCAGTATTTT.